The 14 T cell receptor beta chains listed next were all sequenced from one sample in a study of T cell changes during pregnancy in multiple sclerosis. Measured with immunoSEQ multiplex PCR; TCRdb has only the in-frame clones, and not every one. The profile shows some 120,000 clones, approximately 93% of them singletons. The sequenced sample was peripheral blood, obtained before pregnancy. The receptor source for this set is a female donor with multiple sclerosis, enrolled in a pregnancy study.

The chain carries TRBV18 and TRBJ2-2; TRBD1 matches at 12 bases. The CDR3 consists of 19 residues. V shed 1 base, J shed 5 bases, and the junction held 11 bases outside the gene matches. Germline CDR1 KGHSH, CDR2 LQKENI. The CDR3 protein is CASSPRSGQGASVTGELFF. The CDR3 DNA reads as TGTGCCAGCTCACCACGGTCGGGACAGGGGGCGTCAGTAACCGGGGAGCTGTTTTTT.

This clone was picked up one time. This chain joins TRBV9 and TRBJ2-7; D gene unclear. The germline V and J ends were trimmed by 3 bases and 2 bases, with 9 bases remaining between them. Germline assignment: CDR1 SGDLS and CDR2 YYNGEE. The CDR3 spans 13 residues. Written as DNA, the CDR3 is TGTGCCAGCAGCGCCTCCCTTGCCTACGAGCAGTACTTC. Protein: CASSASLAYEQYF.

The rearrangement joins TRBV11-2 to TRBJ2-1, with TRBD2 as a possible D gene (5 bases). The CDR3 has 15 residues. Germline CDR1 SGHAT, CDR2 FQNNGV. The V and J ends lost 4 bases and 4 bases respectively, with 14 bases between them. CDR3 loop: CASSSSSNPYNEQFF. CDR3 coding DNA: TGTGCCAGCAGCTCGTCTAGCAACCCTTACAATGAGCAGTTCTTC.

In nucleotides, the CDR3 is TGCGCCAGCAGCCAAGATGTACAAGGGAGGCCTAATGAAAAACTGTTTTTT. Translation: CASSQDVQGRPNEKLFF. This chain uses TRBV4-1 with TRBJ1-4; D uncertain. V shed 0 bases and J shed 3 bases, with 14 bases lying between them. The CDR3 has 17 residues. CDR1 and CDR2 from the germline V gene are MGHRA and YSYEKL.

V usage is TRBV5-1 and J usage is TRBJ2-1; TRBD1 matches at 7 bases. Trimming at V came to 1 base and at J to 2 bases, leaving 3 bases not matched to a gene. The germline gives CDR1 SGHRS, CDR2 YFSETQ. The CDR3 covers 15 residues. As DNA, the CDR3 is TGCGCCAGCAGCTTGACTAGGGGGCCCTACAATGAGCAGTTCTTC. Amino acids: CASSLTRGPYNEQFF.

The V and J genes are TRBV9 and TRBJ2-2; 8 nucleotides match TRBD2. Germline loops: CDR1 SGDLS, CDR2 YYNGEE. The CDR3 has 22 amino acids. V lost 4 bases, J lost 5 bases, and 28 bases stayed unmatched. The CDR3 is CASSPKGTRSGTRGGETGELFF. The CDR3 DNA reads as TGTGCCAGCAGCCCGAAGGGTACTCGTTCAGGGACTAGAGGAGGAGAAACCGGGGAGCTGTTTTTT.

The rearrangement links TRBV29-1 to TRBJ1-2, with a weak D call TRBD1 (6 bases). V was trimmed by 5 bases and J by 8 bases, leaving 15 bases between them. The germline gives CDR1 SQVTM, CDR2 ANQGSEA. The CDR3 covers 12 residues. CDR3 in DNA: TGCAGCGTTCGACAGGCCTCGGGAGGCTACACCTTC. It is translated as CSVRQASGGYTF.

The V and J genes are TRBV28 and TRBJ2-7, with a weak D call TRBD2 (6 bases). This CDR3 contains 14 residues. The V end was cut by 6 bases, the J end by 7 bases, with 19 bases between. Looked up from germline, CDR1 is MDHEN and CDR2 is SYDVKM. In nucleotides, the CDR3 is TGTGCCAGCAGACCACAAGGGACTCAAAGGGAGCAGTACTTC. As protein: CASRPQGTQREQYF. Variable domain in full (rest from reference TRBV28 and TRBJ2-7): DVKVTQSSRYLVKRTGEKVFLECVQDMDHENMFWYRQDPGLGLRLIYFSYDVKMKEKGDIPEGYSVSREKKERFSLILESASTNQTSMYLCASRPQGTQREQYFGPGTRLTVT.

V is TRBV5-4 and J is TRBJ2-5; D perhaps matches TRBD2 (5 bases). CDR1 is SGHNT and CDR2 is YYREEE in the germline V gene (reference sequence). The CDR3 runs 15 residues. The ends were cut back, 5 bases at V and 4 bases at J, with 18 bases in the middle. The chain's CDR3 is CASSSRGSRRETQYF. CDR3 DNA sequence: TGTGCCAGCAGTAGCCGGGGTAGCAGGAGAGAGACCCAGTACTTC. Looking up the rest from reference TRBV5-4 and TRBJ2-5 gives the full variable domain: ETGVTQSPTHLIKTRGQQVTLRCSSQSGHNTVSWYQQALGQGPQFIFQYYREEENGRGNFPPRFSGLQFPNYSSELNVNALELDDSALYLCASSSRGSRRETQYFGPGTRLLVL.

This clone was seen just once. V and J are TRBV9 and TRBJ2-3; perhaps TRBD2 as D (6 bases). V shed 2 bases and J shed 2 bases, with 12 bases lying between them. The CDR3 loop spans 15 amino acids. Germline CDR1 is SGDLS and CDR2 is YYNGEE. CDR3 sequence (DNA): TGTGCCAGCAGCGTTTCCCCGGGACTCACAGATACGCAGTATTTT. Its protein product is CASSVSPGLTDTQYF.

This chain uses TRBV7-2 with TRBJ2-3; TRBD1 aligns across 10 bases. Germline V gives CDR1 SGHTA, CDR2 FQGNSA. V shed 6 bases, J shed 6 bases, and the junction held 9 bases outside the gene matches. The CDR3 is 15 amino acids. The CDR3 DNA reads TGTGCCAGCAGGACCCGGGACAGGGGAACGGATACGCAGTATTTT. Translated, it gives CASRTRDRGTDTQYF.

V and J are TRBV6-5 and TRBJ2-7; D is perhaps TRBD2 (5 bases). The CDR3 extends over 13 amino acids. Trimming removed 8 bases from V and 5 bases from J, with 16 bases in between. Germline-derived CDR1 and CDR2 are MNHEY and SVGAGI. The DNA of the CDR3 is TGTGCCAGCTGGAGGCAGGCTGGCGACGAGCAGTACTTC. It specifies CASWRQAGDEQYF.

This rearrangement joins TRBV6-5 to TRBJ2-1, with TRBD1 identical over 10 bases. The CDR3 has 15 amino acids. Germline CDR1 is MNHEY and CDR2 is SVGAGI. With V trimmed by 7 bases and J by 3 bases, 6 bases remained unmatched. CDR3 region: CASTRRDRGYNEQFF. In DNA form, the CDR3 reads TGTGCCAGCACCCGCCGGGACAGGGGCTACAATGAGCAGTTCTTC.

CDR3 amino acids: CASSPAGGGQTEAFF. CDR3 DNA: TGTGCCAGCAGCCCGGCCGGTGGAGGCCAGACTGAAGCTTTCTTT. The V call is TRBV7-3, the J call TRBJ1-1; D gene uncertain. This CDR3 contains 15 residues. Trimming left V 5 bases short and J 5 bases short, with 18 bases between. Germline V gives CDR1 SGHTA, CDR2 FQGTGA.